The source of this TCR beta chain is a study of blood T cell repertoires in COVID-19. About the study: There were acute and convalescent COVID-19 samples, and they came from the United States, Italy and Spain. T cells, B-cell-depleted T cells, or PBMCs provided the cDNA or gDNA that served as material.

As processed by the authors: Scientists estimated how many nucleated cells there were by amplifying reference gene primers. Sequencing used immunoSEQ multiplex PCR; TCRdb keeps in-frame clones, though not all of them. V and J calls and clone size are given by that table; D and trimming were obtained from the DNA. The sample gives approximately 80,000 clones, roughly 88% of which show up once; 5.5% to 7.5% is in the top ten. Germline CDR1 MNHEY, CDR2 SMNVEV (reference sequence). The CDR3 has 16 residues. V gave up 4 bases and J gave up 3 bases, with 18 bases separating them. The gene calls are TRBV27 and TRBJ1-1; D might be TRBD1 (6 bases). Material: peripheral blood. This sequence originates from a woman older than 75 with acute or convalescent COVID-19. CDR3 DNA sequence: TGTGCCAGCAGTTACTTCCGGGACACCATAGACACTGAAGCTTTCTTT. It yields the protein CASSYFRDTIDTEAFF.